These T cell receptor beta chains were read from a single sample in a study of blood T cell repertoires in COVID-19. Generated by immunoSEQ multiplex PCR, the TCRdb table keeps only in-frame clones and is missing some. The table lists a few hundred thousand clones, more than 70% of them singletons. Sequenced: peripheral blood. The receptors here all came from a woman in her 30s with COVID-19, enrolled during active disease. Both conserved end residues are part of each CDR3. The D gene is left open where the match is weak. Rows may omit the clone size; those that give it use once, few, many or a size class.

cdr3_nt: TGCGCCAGCAGCTTGTATCAGGGGGCGAGGGAGCAGTACTTC
cdr3_aa: CASSLYQGAREQYF
j_call: TRBJ2-7
clone_size: once
v_call: TRBV5-1
d_call: TRBD1

cdr3_nt: TGTGCCAGCAGTTTAGATTTGCAGGTGGCCCTGTTTTTT
cdr3_aa: CASSLDLQVALFF
j_call: TRBJ2-2
clone_size: -
v_call: TRBV12-3/TRBV12-4
d_call: -

cdr3_nt: TGTGCCAGCAGCTGGGGACAGGGCTTCGATGGCTACACCTTC
cdr3_aa: CASSWGQGFDGYTF
j_call: TRBJ1-2
clone_size: -
v_call: TRBV7-9
d_call: TRBD1

cdr3_nt: TGTGCCAGCAGCGTAGATCCTACCCCTCAAGAGACCCAGTACTTC
cdr3_aa: CASSVDPTPQETQYF
j_call: TRBJ2-5
clone_size: -
v_call: TRBV9
d_call: -

cdr3_nt: TGTGCCAGCAGTTTCTCGACTAGCCAAGAGACCCAGTACTTC
cdr3_aa: CASSFSTSQETQYF
j_call: TRBJ2-5
clone_size: -
v_call: TRBV28
d_call: -

cdr3_nt: TGTGCCTCACCACCCGGGACATGCTACGAGCAGTACTTC
cdr3_aa: CASPPGTCYEQYF
j_call: TRBJ2-7
clone_size: -
v_call: TRBV27
d_call: -

cdr3_nt: TGTGCCTGGAGTGGAACTAGCAATGAGCAGTTCTTC
cdr3_aa: CAWSGTSNEQFF
j_call: TRBJ2-1
clone_size: few
v_call: TRBV30
d_call: -

cdr3_nt: TGTGCCACCCATTCTGGGACTAGGACCTACGAGCAGTACTTC
cdr3_aa: CATHSGTRTYEQYF
j_call: TRBJ2-7
clone_size: -
v_call: TRBV28
d_call: TRBD2

cdr3_nt: TGTGCCAGCAGCCAAGAAAGGCGGATGGACAGGGGGAAGAGAAACATTCAGTACTTC
cdr3_aa: CASSQERRMDRGKRNIQYF
j_call: TRBJ2-4
clone_size: -
v_call: TRBV3-1/TRBV3-2
d_call: TRBD1

cdr3_nt: TGTGCCAGCAGGCGCCAGATGACAGTCCACGAGCAGTACTTC
cdr3_aa: CASRRQMTVHEQYF
j_call: TRBJ2-7
clone_size: -
v_call: TRBV27
d_call: -

cdr3_nt: TGCAGCGTTGAAGATCGTCGGTTCGCAGTCTCGGGGGGCTACACCTTC
cdr3_aa: CSVEDRRFAVSGGYTF
j_call: TRBJ1-2
clone_size: once
v_call: TRBV29-1
d_call: -

cdr3_nt: TGTGCCAGTAGCGACAGGGCCAATCAGCCCCAGCATTTT
cdr3_aa: CASSDRANQPQHF
j_call: TRBJ1-5
clone_size: -
v_call: TRBV19
d_call: TRBD1

cdr3_nt: TGTGCCAGCAGCCCCACCCTGGGGGCGGTAGTTACCTACAATGAGCAGTTCTTC
cdr3_aa: CASSPTLGAVVTYNEQFF
j_call: TRBJ2-1
clone_size: -
v_call: TRBV14
d_call: -

cdr3_nt: TGTGCCAGCAGCTTAGCCAGCGGGGGTTATTCACCCCTCCACTTT
cdr3_aa: CASSLASGGYSPLHF
j_call: TRBJ1-6
clone_size: once
v_call: TRBV11-1
d_call: -

cdr3_nt: TGCGCCAGCAGCCAAGGTAACAGGGACGACACTGAAGCTTTCTTT
cdr3_aa: CASSQGNRDDTEAFF
j_call: TRBJ1-1
clone_size: -
v_call: TRBV4-3
d_call: -

cdr3_nt: TGTGCCAGCAGCCCAGTAAGACAGGGGGCTTCCGGGGAGCTGTTTTTT
cdr3_aa: CASSPVRQGASGELFF
j_call: TRBJ2-2
clone_size: -
v_call: TRBV9
d_call: TRBD1